A selection of T cell receptor beta chains follows, all from one sample in a study of T cell clonotyping in hematopoietic cell transplantation. Repertoires were generated with immunoSEQ multiplex PCR, while TCRdb's copy carries only in-frame clones and drops some. The table includes some 9,400 clones, approximately 79% detected once. The specimen comprised PBMCs, sampled 180 days after allogeneic stem cell transplant. Receptor source: a male patient between 40 and 49 years old who had an allogeneic stem cell transplant from a related donor, so the T cells may come from the graft donor. Some clones in this sample may be carry-over from other donors' samples. CDR3s include the opening cysteine and the closing phenylalanine or tryptophan. The D gene is left open where the match is weak. Not all rows give a size; the values are once, few, many and, for expanded clones, a class.

>TRBJ1-1|NA|TRBD1|TRBV7-2
TGTGCCAGCAGCCTGACCAGGGGGGCTGAAGCTTTCTTT
CASSLTRGAEAFF
>TRBJ2-1|few|NA|TRBV11-2
TGTGCCAGCACCCCCACCGGGATCTCCTACAATGAGCAGTTCTTC
CASTPTGISYNEQFF
>TRBJ1-3|NA|NA|TRBV5-5
TGTGCCAGCAGCTTCGCCTTCGGGGTATTAGGCTCTGGAAACACCATATATTTT
CASSFAFGVLGSGNTIYF
>TRBJ1-2|NA|TRBD1|TRBV7-2
TGTGCCAGCAGCGCACAAGGGACAGGGGCCTATGGCTACACCTTC
CASSAQGTGAYGYTF
>TRBJ2-7|once|NA|TRBV19
TGTGCCAGTAGTAGGGAGAGCTCCTACGAGCAGTACTTC
CASSRESSYEQYF
>TRBJ2-7|once|NA|TRBV5-4
TGTGCCAGCAGCTTGCCGGGGACCTACGAGCAGTACTTC
CASSLPGTYEQYF
>TRBJ1-2|NA|NA|TRBV6-1
TGTGCCAGCAGTGTGTCTCTCGGGGGCAATGTGCTCTATGGCTACACCTTC
CASSVSLGGNVLYGYTF
>TRBJ1-2|NA|TRBD1|TRBV30
TGTGCCTGGGGTCGAACAGGGGGCAACTATGGCTACACCTTC
CAWGRTGGNYGYTF
>TRBJ2-3|NA|NA|TRBV5-8
TGTGCCAGCAGCTTTCAACCGGCAGATACGCAGTATTTT
CASSFQPADTQYF
>TRBJ1-1|NA|NA|TRBV6-1
TGTGCCAGCAGGTGGGAGACTGAAGCTTTCTTT
CASRWETEAFF
>TRBJ2-5|NA|TRBD2|TRBV19
TGTGCGAGTAGTAGATCTCTAGCGGAAGAGACCCAGTACTTC
CASSRSLAEETQYF
>TRBJ1-2|NA|NA|TRBV29-1
TGCAGCGTTGATCAGGGCCCTAGCTACACCTTC
CSVDQGPSYTF